This record concerns one TCR beta chain sequence. Peripheral blood CD8+ and CD4+ T cells were profiled by TCR beta sequencing. Controls were drawn from healthy donors and were matched for age and sex. It was negative isolation that provided the CD8+ and CD4+ T cells, whereas TEMRA cells were enriched by FACS. An amount of RNA that ranged from roughly 0.45 to 1 ug was reverse transcribed with random hexamers. TCR beta CDR3 was amplified by immunoSEQ covering 54 Vbeta and 13 Jbeta. TCRdb passed the immunoSEQ multiplex PCR reads through MiXCR, listing each CDR3 protein once. The sample lists roughly 44,000 distinct CDR3 sequences; 93% were seen once. The sample originates from a study of CD8 T cells in Susac syndrome. Per germline, CDR1 MDHEN and CDR2 SYDVKM. The CDR3 contains 13 residues. The junction had 7 bases not matched to a gene; V was cut back by 6 bases and J by 8 bases.

This sequence was found in a human donor in good health. The genes are TRBV28 and TRBJ2-1; TRBD2 matches 7 bases. The sample comprised CD8+ T cells from PBMCs. The chain's CDR3 is CASRASGLDEQFF. The CDR3 DNA reads TGTGCCAGCAGAGCTAGCGGTCTGGATGAGCAGTTCTTC. The full variable domain, with the rest looked up from reference TRBV28 and TRBJ2-1, is DVKVTQSSRYLVKRTGEKVFLECVQDMDHENMFWYRQDPGLGLRLIYFSYDVKMKEKGDIPEGYSVSREKKERFSLILESASTNQTSMYLCASRASGLDEQFFGPGTRLTVL.